This T cell receptor beta chain was profiled in a study of OX40 agonist ivuxolimab in advanced cancers. In terms of the full investigation: Ivuxolimab, which targeted the costimulatory receptor OX40 (CD134), was an agonistic, fully human IgG2 monoclonal antibody. Intravenous ivuxolimab was administered to patients every 2 weeks at six dose levels: 0.01, 0.1, 0.3, 1.5, 3 and 10 mg/kg. Of the approximately 54 patients in dose escalation, 19 had hepatocellular carcinoma, about 15 had melanoma, 9 had renal cell carcinoma and 9 had head and neck cancer. In the dose-escalation cohort, around four fifths of patients were male, and the mean age was roughly 60 years, with a range of about 20 to 90. Prior anti-PD-1, anti-PD-L1 or anti-CTLA-4 therapy was permitted, and 40% to 50% of dose-escalation patients had received checkpoint inhibitors. Partial responses occurred in three dose-escalation patients: two with cutaneous melanoma and one with hepatocellular carcinoma. The point of sequencing TCRbeta in the periphery was to test whether ivuxolimab changed TCR sequence diversity and drove clonal T-cell expansion. The monotherapy dose-escalation portion (N of about 47 patients) of the phase I ivuxolimab trial is reported in the paper.

Broad study findings and their caveats: At doses of 0.1 to 3.0 mg/kg, clonal expansion of both CD4+ and CD8+ blood T cells was observed from baseline to week 6. The antigen specificity of the peripheral T cells that underwent clonal expansion was not determined. Low levels of normalized T-cell clonal expansion were also seen in some patients who did not respond. After ivuxolimab, expanded clones were on average more numerous among CD8+ T cells than among CD4+ T cells. In the 0.1-3.0 mg/kg groups, partial responders had among the lowest normalized peripheral clonal expansion, particularly in CD8+ T cells.

Genomic DNA was isolated from the sorted cells so that the TCRbeta CDR3 region could be sequenced. The immunoSEQ Assay was used to sequence the TCRbeta CDR3 regions. This immuneACCESS table, as held by TCRdb, lists in-frame sequences with V and J called but not all clones. Of the missing ones, under half trace to an unresolved V gene in checked studies; the others have no known cause. The sample records about 70,000 clones, roughly 88% of which are singletons. Around 2.8% of the sample is held by the ten biggest clonotypes. Patients with a history of autoimmune disease or receiving systemic immunosuppression were excluded from the trial. Peripheral blood for TCR sequencing was drawn from every dose cohort at baseline, at cycle 4 day 1 and at cycle 7 day 1. The samples were taken from a phase I, first-in-human, multicenter, open-label dose-escalation trial of ivuxolimab. Adults with locally advanced or metastatic melanoma, renal cell carcinoma, hepatocellular carcinoma or head and neck squamous cell carcinoma were enrolled in the trial. Before TCR sequencing, CD4+ T cells and CD8+ T cells were sorted from peripheral blood as separate populations.

Measured from the cysteine to the phenylalanine, the CDR3 is 14 residues long. Only CDR3 DNA remains: 42 bases, in frame from the first base. V is clipped by 2 bases and J by 2 bases, and the sequence between their germline boundaries is 10 bases long. The germline V gene sets CDR1 to MRHNA and CDR2 to SNTAGT. Of note for this clone: The target of this receptor is not known. No clone much larger than this one lies a single base away; base qualities are absent.

In this chain, TRBV6-4 is recombined with TRBJ2-7; the D gene is not confidently resolved. The clonotype originates from an adult with an advanced solid tumor such as melanoma, head and neck, liver or kidney cancer. The material sequenced was CD4+ or CD8+ T cells sorted from blood, taken in a trial of the OX40 agonist ivuxolimab. The nucleotides are TGTGCCAGCAGTGACAGGAGTCCCCCCTACGAGCAGTACTTC. Its product reads: CASSDRSPPYEQYF.